These 8 T cell receptor beta chains share one sample of origin, sequenced in a study of control samples from healthy donors and cancer patients. The method was immunoSEQ multiplex PCR; TCRdb's version includes in-frame clones alone and lacks a portion of them. Among 150,000 or so clones, over 90% were seen once, and the ten largest hold 2.4%. Source material: blood. The receptors were sampled from a man aged 50-59 years in good health.

The rearrangement joins TRBV7-9 to TRBJ2-7; 9 bases agree with TRBD1. Germline CDR1 reads SEHNR; CDR2 reads FQNEAQ (reference sequence). This CDR3 is built from 16 residues. Germline trimming cut 0 bases from V and 2 bases from J; bases unmatched to any gene: 5. As DNA, the CDR3 is TGTGCCAGCAGCTTAGCCAGACAGGGGGGGGCCTACGAGCAGTACTTC. It codes for CASSLARQGGAYEQYF.

This rearrangement joins TRBV27 to TRBJ2-7; 13 bases are a match to TRBD2. J was trimmed by 4 bases and V by 4 bases; bases with no gene match: 7. The germline V gene has CDR1 MNHEY and CDR2 SMNVEV (reference sequence). The CDR3 covers 16 residues. CDR3 in amino acids: CASSSWTSGSIYEQYF. The CDR3 DNA reads TGTGCCAGCAGTTCCTGGACTAGCGGGAGTATATACGAGCAGTACTTC.

This sequence joins TRBV3-1 (or the pseudogene TRBV3-2) and TRBJ1-1, with D unclear. The CDR3 totals 14 residues. The germline V and J ends were trimmed by 1 base and 2 bases, with 8 bases remaining between them. Germline values: CDR1 LGHDT, CDR2 YNNKEL (reference sequence). The DNA of the CDR3 is TGTGCCAGCAGCCAAGTTGGTAGTAACACTGAAGCTTTCTTT. Translated, it gives CASSQVGSNTEAFF.

The chain's CDR3 is CASSLELRESDTQYF. CDR3 DNA sequence: TGTGCCAGCAGCTTGGAATTGCGGGAGTCAGATACGCAGTATTTT. V is TRBV5-4 and J is TRBJ2-3; 7 nucleotides agree with TRBD2. V was clipped by 0 bases and J by 4 bases; unmatched bases: 5. Germline V gene lookup returns CDR1 SGHNT and CDR2 YYREEE (reference sequence). The CDR3 runs 15 residues.

The V gene is TRBV5-4, the J gene TRBJ2-1; 12 nucleotides match TRBD1. The CDR3 covers 17 residues. Germline CDR1 SGHNT, CDR2 YYREEE (reference sequence). V shed 4 bases and J 1 base; nucleotides not matched to a gene: 6. Here the CDR3 reads CASSLGQGAGSYNEQFF. CDR3 DNA: TGTGCCAGCAGCCTGGGACAGGGGGCTGGATCCTACAATGAGCAGTTCTTC.

The V call is TRBV4-1, the J call TRBJ1-4, with a possible D match to TRBD1 (5 bases). V shed 3 bases and J shed 9 bases, with 11 bases lying between them. The CDR3 runs 13 residues. Germline loops: CDR1 MGHRA, CDR2 YSYEKL. CDR3 coding DNA: TGCGCCAGCAGCCATATAAGGGGACAAAAACTGTTTTTT. This translates into CASSHIRGQKLFF.

The gene calls are TRBV3-1 (or the pseudogene TRBV3-2) and TRBJ1-5; 8 bases are a match to TRBD1. With V trimmed by 5 bases and J by 6 bases, 6 bases remained unmatched. The CDR3 is 14 amino acids. Germline CDR1 LGHDT, CDR2 YNNKEL (reference sequence). CDR3: CASSDTGGPQPQHF. The CDR3 nucleotides are TGTGCCAGCAGCGACACAGGGGGACCTCAGCCCCAGCATTTT.

The V gene is TRBV7-2, the J gene TRBJ2-3; TRBD2 aligns across 7 bases. Unmatched junction bases numbered 21, after V lost 5 bases and J lost 4 bases. Germline values: CDR1 SGHTA, CDR2 FQGNSA. CDR3 size: 19 residues. The CDR3 bases are TGTGCCAGCAGCCCCCCCCTTCCACTTGCGGGAGTTATGTCAGATACGCAGTATTTT. As protein: CASSPPLPLAGVMSDTQYF.